This T cell receptor beta chain was retrieved from a study of human T cells and chemical hapten exposure. Study-level background: Per-sample TCR yields varied mainly from small pooled library volume differences. Whole-study findings and limits: Relative to control repertoires, expanded TCRs gave rise to significantly more large CDR3 similarity clusters. There was alopecia in the donors, so their immune response may differ from that of healthy people.

In regard to this clonotype: Its antigen is as yet unknown.

Germline CDR1 LGHDT, CDR2 YNNKEL (reference sequence). The CDR3 contains 15 residues. V shed 5 bases and J shed 7 bases, with 15 bases lying between them. TCRdb recomputed calls from the RACE reads with MiXCR, one row per CDR3 protein. The repertoire holds about 82,000 distinct CDR3 sequences, with around 13% as singletons. Time point here: patch test 3, about 24 weeks after DPC sensitization. Treatment noted: therapeutic diphenylcyclopropenone sensitization with weekly scalp DPC. The sample was whole blood, taken in connection with sensitization to the hapten diphenylcyclopropenone (DPC). The clonotype originates from a woman in her 50s with alopecia areata. Some clones in this sample may be carry-over from other donors' samples. The chain links TRBV3-1 to TRBJ1-6; no clear D gene. CDR3 amino acids: CASSNVHKGNSPLHF. The CDR3 coding sequence is TGTGCCAGCAGCAACGTTCATAAGGGCAATTCACCCCTCCACTTT. The full variable domain, its missing parts supplied by reference TRBV3-1 and TRBJ1-6, is DTAVSQTPKYLVTQMGNDKSIKCEQNLGHDTMYWYKQDSKKFLKIMFSYNNKELIINETVPNRFSPKSPDKAHLNLHINSLELGDSAVYFCASSNVHKGNSPLHFGNGTRLTVT.